The T cell receptor (beta chain) under discussion was sequenced for a study of blood T cell repertoires in COVID-19. Study summary: COVID-19 samples, acute and convalescent, were from the United States, Italy and Spain. T cells, B-cell-depleted T cells, or PBMCs supplied cDNA or gDNA.

In the original workflow: Reference gene primer amplification yielded estimated nucleated cell counts. Method: immunoSEQ multiplex PCR; TCRdb's copy keeps in-frame clones and lacks some. V, J and clone size are taken as reported in that table, and D and trimming were inferred from the DNA itself. The table has 45,000 to 50,000 clones, approximately 80% seen once. Sequencing was performed on peripheral blood. This sequence originates from a man between 65 and 79 years old with acute or convalescent COVID-19.

The CDR3 DNA follows: TGTGCCAGCAGCGTGTCCGGGACAGGGGTTTCCGGGGAGCTGTTTTTT. Translated: CASSVSGTGVSGELFF. The chain employs TRBV7-2 and TRBJ2-2; 10 bases align to TRBD1. The CDR3 loop spans 16 amino acids. CDR1 and CDR2 from the germline V gene are SGHTA and FQGNSA. The J segment lost 6 bases and the V segment lost 5 bases, leaving 9 bases of the junction unmatched.